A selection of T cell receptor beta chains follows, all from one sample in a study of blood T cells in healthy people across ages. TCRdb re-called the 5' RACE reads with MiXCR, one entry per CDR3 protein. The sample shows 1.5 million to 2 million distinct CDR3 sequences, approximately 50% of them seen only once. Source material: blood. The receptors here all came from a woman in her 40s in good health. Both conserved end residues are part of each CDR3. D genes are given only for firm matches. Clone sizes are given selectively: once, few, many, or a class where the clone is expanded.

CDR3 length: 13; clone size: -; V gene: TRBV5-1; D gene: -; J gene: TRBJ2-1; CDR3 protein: CASSLNQGIEQFF; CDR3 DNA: TGCGCCAGCAGCTTGAATCAGGGCATTGAGCAGTTCTTC
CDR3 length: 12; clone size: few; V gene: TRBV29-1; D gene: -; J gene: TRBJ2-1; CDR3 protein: CSVFGTYNEQFF; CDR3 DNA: TGCAGCGTTTTCGGGACCTACAATGAGCAGTTCTTC
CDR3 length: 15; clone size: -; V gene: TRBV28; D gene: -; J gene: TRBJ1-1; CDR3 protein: CASSSTNAGNTEAFF; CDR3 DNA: TGTGCCAGCAGCTCTACTAATGCGGGCAACACTGAAGCTTTCTTT
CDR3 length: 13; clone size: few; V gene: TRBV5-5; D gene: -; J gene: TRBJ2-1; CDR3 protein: CASSVDPNGEQFF; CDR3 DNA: TGTGCCAGCAGCGTGGACCCGAACGGTGAGCAGTTCTTC
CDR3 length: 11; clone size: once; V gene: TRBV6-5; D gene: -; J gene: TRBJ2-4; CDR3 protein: CAGTQGNIQYF; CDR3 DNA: TGTGCCGGCACTCAGGGGAACATTCAGTACTTC
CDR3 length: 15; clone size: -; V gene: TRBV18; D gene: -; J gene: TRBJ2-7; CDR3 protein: CASSLRDSRGYEQYF; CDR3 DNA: TGTGCCAGCTCACTCCGGGACTCGAGAGGGTACGAGCAGTACTTC
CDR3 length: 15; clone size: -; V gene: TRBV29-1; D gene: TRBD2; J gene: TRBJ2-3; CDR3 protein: CSAVDLAANTDTQYF; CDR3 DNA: TGCAGCGCTGTAGATCTAGCGGCCAACACAGATACGCAGTATTTT
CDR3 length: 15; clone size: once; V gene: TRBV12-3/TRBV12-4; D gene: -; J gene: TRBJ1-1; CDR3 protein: CATGGGGTMNTEAFF; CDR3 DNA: TGTGCCACGGGAGGAGGGGGGACCATGAACACTGAAGCTTTCTTT
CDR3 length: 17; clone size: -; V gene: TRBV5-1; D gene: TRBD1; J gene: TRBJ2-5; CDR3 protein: CASSTEIDRGRAETQYF; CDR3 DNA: TGCGCCAGCAGCACGGAAATAGACAGGGGGCGAGCAGAGACCCAGTACTTC
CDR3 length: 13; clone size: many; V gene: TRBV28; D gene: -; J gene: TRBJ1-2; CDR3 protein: CASSSGVNYGYTF; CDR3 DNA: TGTGCCAGCAGTTCCGGGGTGAACTATGGCTACACCTTC
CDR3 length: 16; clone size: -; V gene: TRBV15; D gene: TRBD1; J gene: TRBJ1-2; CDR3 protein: CATSVGNRDRMGGYTF; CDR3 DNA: TGTGCCACCAGCGTGGGGAACCGGGACAGGATGGGAGGCTACACCTTC
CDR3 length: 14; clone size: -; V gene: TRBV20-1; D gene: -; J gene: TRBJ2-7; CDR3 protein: CSAGPVGISYEQYF; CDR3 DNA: TGCAGTGCTGGCCCAGTGGGGATCTCCTACGAGCAGTACTTC
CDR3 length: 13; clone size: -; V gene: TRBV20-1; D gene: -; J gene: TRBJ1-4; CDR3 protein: CSALRATNEKLFF; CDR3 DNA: TGCAGTGCCCTACGAGCAACTAATGAAAAACTGTTTTTT
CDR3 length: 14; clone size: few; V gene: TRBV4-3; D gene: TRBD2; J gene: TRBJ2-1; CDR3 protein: CASSQDAGGNEQFF; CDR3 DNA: TGCGCCAGCAGCCAAGACGCCGGGGGGAATGAGCAGTTCTTC
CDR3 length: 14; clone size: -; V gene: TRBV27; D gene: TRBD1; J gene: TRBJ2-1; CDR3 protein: CASSEGAFYNEQFF; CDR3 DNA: TGTGCCAGCAGCGAGGGGGCGTTCTACAATGAGCAGTTCTTC
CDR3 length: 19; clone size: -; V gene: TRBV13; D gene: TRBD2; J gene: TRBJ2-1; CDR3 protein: CASSLALLAGTPKPNEQFF; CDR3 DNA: TGTGCCAGCAGCTTAGCCCTACTAGCGGGGACACCGAAACCCAATGAGCAGTTCTTC
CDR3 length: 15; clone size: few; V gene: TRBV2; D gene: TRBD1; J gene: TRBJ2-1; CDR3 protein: CASSEAGTESNEQFF; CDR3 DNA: TGTGCCAGCAGTGAGGCAGGGACAGAGAGCAATGAGCAGTTCTTC
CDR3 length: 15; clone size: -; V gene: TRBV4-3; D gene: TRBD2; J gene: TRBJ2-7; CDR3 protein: CASSQGRRGAYEQYF; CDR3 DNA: TGCGCCAGCAGCCAAGGGCGGCGGGGGGCCTACGAGCAGTACTTC
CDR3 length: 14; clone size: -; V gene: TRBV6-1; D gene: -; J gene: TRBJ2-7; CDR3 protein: CASSRDISNYEQYF; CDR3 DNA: TGTGCCAGCAGTAGGGACATTTCAAACTACGAGCAGTACTTC
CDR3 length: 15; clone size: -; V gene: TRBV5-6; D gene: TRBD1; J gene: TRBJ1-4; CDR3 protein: CASSQGQGMNEKLFF; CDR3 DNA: TGTGCCAGCAGTCAGGGACAGGGGATGAACGAAAAACTGTTTTTT
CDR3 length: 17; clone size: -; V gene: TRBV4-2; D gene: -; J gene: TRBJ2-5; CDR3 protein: CASSQGEDVESAETQYF; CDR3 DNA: TGTGCCAGCAGCCAGGGCGAAGATGTGGAGTCCGCGGAGACCCAGTACTTC
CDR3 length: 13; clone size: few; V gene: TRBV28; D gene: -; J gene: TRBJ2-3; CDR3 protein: CASSPPVRDTQYF; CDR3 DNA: TGTGCCAGCAGTCCACCCGTCCGAGATACGCAGTATTTT
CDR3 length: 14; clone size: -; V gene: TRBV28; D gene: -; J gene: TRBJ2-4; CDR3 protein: CASSPAGGVAWRYF; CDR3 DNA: TGTGCCAGCAGCCCTGCAGGGGGGGTAGCGTGGCGGTACTTC
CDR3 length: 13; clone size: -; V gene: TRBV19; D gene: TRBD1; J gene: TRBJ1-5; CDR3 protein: CASWDRTDQPQHF; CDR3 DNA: TGTGCCAGTTGGGACAGGACAGATCAGCCCCAGCATTTT
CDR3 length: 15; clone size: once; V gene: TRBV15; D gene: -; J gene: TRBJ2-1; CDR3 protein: CATSFHRAGGNEQFF; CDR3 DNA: TGTGCCACCAGCTTTCACAGGGCAGGTGGCAATGAGCAGTTCTTC
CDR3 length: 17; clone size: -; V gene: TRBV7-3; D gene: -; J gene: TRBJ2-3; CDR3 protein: CASSLSRGGAYTDTQYF; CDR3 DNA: TGTGCCAGCAGCTTATCGAGAGGGGGGGCCTACACAGATACGCAGTATTTT
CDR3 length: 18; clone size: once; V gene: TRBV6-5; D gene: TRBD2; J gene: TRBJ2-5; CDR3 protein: CASSYSAVAGAYQETQYF; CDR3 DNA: TGTGCCAGCAGTTACTCGGCGGTAGCGGGGGCGTACCAAGAGACCCAGTACTTC
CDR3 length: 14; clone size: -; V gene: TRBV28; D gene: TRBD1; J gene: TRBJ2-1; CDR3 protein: CATDFDRADNEQFF; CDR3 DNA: TGTGCCACCGACTTCGACAGGGCGGACAATGAGCAGTTCTTC
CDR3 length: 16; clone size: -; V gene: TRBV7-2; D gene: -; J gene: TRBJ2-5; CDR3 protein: CASSLAGVGDQETQYF; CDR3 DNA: TGTGCCAGCAGCTTAGCAGGGGTTGGAGACCAAGAGACCCAGTACTTC
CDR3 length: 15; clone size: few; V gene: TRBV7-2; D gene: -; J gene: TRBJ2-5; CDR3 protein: CASSLSRRGGETQYF; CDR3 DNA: TGTGCCAGCAGCTTATCTAGGAGAGGTGGGGAGACCCAGTACTTC
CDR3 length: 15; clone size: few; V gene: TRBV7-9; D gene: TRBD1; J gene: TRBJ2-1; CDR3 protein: CASSLTGTGGAEQFF; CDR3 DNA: TGTGCCAGCAGCTTGACCGGGACAGGGGGCGCTGAGCAGTTCTTC
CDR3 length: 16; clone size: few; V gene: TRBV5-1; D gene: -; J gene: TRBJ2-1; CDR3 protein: CASSFENRSSYNEQFF; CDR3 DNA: TGCGCCAGCAGCTTTGAGAACAGGAGCTCCTACAATGAGCAGTTCTTC
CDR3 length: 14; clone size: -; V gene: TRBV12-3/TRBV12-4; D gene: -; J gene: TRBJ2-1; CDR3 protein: CASSYLQEHSREFF; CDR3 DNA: TGTGCCAGCAGTTATCTACAAGAACACAGTCGAGAGTTCTTC
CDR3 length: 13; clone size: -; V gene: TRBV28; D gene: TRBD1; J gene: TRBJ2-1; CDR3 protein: CASSNHRGREQFF; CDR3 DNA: TGTGCCAGCAGCAATCACAGGGGAAGGGAGCAGTTCTTC
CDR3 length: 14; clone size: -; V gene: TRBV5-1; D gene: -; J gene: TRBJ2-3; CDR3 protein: CASMRQGYTDTQYF; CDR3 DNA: TGCGCCAGCATGCGGCAGGGCTACACAGATACGCAGTATTTT
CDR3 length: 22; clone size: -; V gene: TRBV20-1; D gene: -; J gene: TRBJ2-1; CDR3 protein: CSARDSLRGTRWYGGYNGEQFF; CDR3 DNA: TGCAGTGCTAGAGATTCCCTCCGCGGAACGAGGTGGTATGGGGGCTACAACGGTGAGCAGTTCTTC
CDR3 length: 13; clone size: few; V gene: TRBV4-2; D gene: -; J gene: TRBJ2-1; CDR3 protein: CASSQDSGVEQFF; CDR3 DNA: TGTGCCAGCAGCCAAGATTCTGGGGTTGAGCAGTTCTTC
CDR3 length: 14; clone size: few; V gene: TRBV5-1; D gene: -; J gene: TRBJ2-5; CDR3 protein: CASSLDVVKETQYF; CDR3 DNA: TGCGCCAGCAGCTTGGACGTGGTAAAAGAGACCCAGTACTTC
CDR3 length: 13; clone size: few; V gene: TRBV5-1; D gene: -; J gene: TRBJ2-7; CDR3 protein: CASSPRDVHEQYF; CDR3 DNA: TGCGCCAGCAGCCCCCGGGACGTCCACGAGCAGTACTTC
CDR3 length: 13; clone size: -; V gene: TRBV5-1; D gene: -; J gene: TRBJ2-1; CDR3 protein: CASSYQTGNEQFF; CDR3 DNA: TGCGCCAGCAGCTATCAGACTGGCAATGAGCAGTTCTTC
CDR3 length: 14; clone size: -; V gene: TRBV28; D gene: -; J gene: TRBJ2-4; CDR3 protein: CASSPVSPIIIQYF; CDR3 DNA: TGTGCCAGCAGCCCAGTAAGCCCAATTATCATTCAGTACTTC
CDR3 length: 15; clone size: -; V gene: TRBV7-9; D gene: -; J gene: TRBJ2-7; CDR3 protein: CASSSDSLPSYEQYF; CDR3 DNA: TGTGCCAGCAGCTCGGACAGTCTACCTTCCTACGAGCAGTACTTC
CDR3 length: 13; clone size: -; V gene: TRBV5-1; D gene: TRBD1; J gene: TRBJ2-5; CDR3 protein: CASRTGGIETQYF; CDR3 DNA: TGCGCCAGCAGGACAGGGGGTATTGAGACCCAGTACTTC
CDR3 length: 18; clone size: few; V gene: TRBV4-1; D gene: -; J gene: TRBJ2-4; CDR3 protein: CASSQEGKSGAAKNIQYF; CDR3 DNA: TGCGCCAGCAGCCAAGAGGGGAAGAGTGGGGCTGCCAAAAACATTCAGTACTTC
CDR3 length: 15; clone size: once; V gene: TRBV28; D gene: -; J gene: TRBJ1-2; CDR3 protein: CASSSLRGGSYGYTF; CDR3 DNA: TGTGCCAGCAGTTCCCTCCGAGGGGGTTCCTATGGCTACACCTTC
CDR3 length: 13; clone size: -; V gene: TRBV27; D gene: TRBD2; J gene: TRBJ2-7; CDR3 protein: CASSSPGGLEQYF; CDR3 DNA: TGTGCCAGCAGTTCGCCGGGGGGTCTCGAGCAGTACTTC
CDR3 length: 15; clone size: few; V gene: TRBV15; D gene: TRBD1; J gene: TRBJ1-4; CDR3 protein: CATSREDRVSEKLFF; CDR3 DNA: TGTGCCACCAGCAGAGAAGACAGGGTTTCTGAAAAACTGTTTTTT